The 28 T cell receptor beta chains given below trace back to one sample, sequenced in a study of PD-1 blockade in mismatch repair-deficient tumors. Assay: immunoSEQ multiplex PCR; the TCRdb copy retains only in-frame clones and omits some. The sample shows under 95,000 clones, approximately 78% of them seen only once. Sequenced here: peripheral blood, sampled 44 weeks after starting pembrolizumab. The receptors stem from an adult with mismatch repair-deficient cancer.

The chain carries TRBV5-6 and TRBJ2-7; D possibly matches TRBD1 or TRBD2 (6 bases each). The germline V and J ends were trimmed by 0 bases and 5 bases, with 15 bases remaining between them. The V gene's germline CDR1 is SGHDT and CDR2 YYEEEE. The CDR3 spans 15 residues. This chain's CDR3 is CASSLAPGEVHEQYF. In DNA, the CDR3 is TGTGCCAGCAGCTTGGCGCCAGGGGAGGTCCACGAGCAGTACTTC.

The chain joins TRBV4-2 to TRBJ2-1; TRBD1 matches at 8 bases. CDR3 length: 14 amino acids. Germline trimming cut 5 bases from V and 7 bases from J; bases unmatched to any gene: 7. Germline CDR1 is LGHNA and CDR2 is YNFKEQ. The CDR3 region is CASSERTGWNEQFF. The CDR3 region has the DNA TGTGCCAGCAGCGAAAGGACAGGGTGGAATGAGCAGTTCTTC.

The table lists this clone with a count of one. The genes are TRBV5-1 and TRBJ2-7; 8 bases fit TRBD2. The CDR3 is made up of 14 amino acids. Germline V gene lookup returns CDR1 SGHRS and CDR2 YFSETQ. Trimming cost V 5 bases and J 5 bases; bases outside gene matches: 9. The CDR3 sequence is CASSMGTGGNEQYF. Written as DNA, the CDR3 is TGCGCCAGCAGTATGGGGACGGGAGGGAACGAGCAGTACTTC.

The rearrangement joins TRBV14 to TRBJ2-7; a possible D gene is TRBD2 (5 bases). This CDR3 spans 13 amino acids. The V end lost 6 bases, the J end lost 4 bases, and 13 bases lay between the germline ends. Germline CDR1 and CDR2: SGHDN and FVKESK. The CDR3 is CASRPRGSYEQYF. The CDR3 DNA is TGTGCCAGCAGACCCCGGGGAAGTTACGAGCAGTACTTC. Supplemented by reference TRBV14 and TRBJ2-7, the full variable domain reads EAGVTQFPSHSVIEKGQTVTLRCDPISGHDNLYWYRRVMGKEIKFLLHFVKESKQDESGMPNNRFLAERTGGTYSTLKVQPAELEDSGVYFCASRPRGSYEQYFGPGTRLTVT.

The rearrangement joins TRBV7-9 to TRBJ2-7, with 7 bases that match TRBD1. The J segment lost 5 bases and the V segment lost 4 bases, leaving 2 bases of the junction unmatched. The CDR3 is 12 amino acids. The germline V gene has CDR1 SEHNR and CDR2 FQNEAQ (reference sequence). The CDR3 spells CASSYGTDEQYF. CDR3 coding DNA: TGTGCCAGCAGCTATGGGACAGACGAGCAGTACTTC.

The J gene is TRBJ1-1, the V gene TRBV28, with a tentative D call TRBD1 (6 bases). The V gene lost 6 bases and the J gene lost 0 bases, with 20 bases spanning the gap. CDR1 MDHEN and CDR2 SYDVKM come from the germline V gene. The length of the CDR3 is 17 residues. CDR3 sequence: CASSPTQGAVMNTEAFF. The CDR3 DNA is TGTGCCAGCAGCCCCACACAGGGTGCGGTAATGAACACTGAAGCTTTCTTT.

The V gene is TRBV5-1, the J gene TRBJ1-2; D not certain. Germline V CDR1 and CDR2: SGHRS, YFSETQ. CDR3 length equals 15 residues. V lost 0 bases, J lost 5 bases, and 14 bases lay in between. The CDR3 spells CASSLAPAALYGYTF. The CDR3 nucleotides read TGCGCCAGCAGCTTGGCCCCGGCAGCTCTATATGGCTACACCTTC. Complete variable domain (other parts from reference TRBV5-1 and TRBJ1-2): KAGVTQTPRYLIKTRGQQVTLSCSPISGHRSVSWYQQTPGQGLQFLFEYFSETQRNKGNFPGRFSGRQFSNSRSEMNVSTLELGDSALYLCASSLAPAALYGYTFGSGTRLTVV.

This clone has only a few counts. The chain employs TRBV6-1 and TRBJ2-3, with TRBD2 matching over 7 bases. CDR3 length: 13 amino acids. CDR1 MNHNS and CDR2 SASEGT come from the germline V gene. V lost 0 bases, J lost 6 bases, and 0 bases stayed unmatched. As DNA, the CDR3 is TGTGCCAGCAGTGAAGCGCGGGGGGATACGCAGTATTTT. This encodes CASSEARGDTQYF.

The J gene is TRBJ2-1, the V gene TRBV28; D is unclear. The CDR3 has 13 residues. Germline loops: CDR1 MDHEN, CDR2 SYDVKM. V was cut by 4 bases and J by 15 bases, with 19 bases left in between. The CDR3 DNA reads as TGTGCCAGCAGTTCCGGTTCTAATGTGATTCTGTTCTTC. Its translation: CASSSGSNVILFF. The complete variable domain, with remaining parts taken from reference TRBV28 and TRBJ2-1, reads DVKVTQSSRYLVKRTGEKVFLECVQDMDHENMFWYRQDPGLGLRLIYFSYDVKMKEKGDIPEGYSVSREKKERFSLILESASTNQTSMYLCASSSGSNVILFFGPGTRLTVL.

This chain links TRBV9 with TRBJ1-1, with a weak D call TRBD1 (6 bases). CDR3 length: 15 amino acids. Trimming took 4 bases from V and 4 from J, leaving 17 bases between them. The germline V gene has CDR1 SGDLS and CDR2 YYNGEE. The CDR3: CASSPSGGGGTEAFF. CDR3 DNA: TGTGCCAGCAGCCCATCCGGGGGCGGGGGCACTGAAGCTTTCTTT. Based on the CDR3 plus reference TRBV9 and TRBJ1-1, the full variable domain is DSGVTQTPKHLITATGQRVTLRCSPRSGDLSVYWYQQSLDQGLQFLIQYYNGEERAKGNILERFSAQQFPDLHSELNLSSLELGDSALYFCASSPSGGGGTEAFFGQGTRLTVV.

This clone was observed a single time. The rearrangement links TRBV7-2 to TRBJ2-1; no clear D gene. Germline loops: CDR1 SGHTA, CDR2 FQGNSA. There are 15 residues in the CDR3. V was clipped by 5 bases and J by 0 bases, with 11 bases between them. CDR3 sequence (DNA): TGTGCCAGCAGCGTAACTACCAGCTCCTACAATGAGCAGTTCTTC. Amino acids: CASSVTTSSYNEQFF.

The gene calls are TRBV30 and TRBJ1-1, with a possible D match to TRBD1 (5 bases). The V gene's germline CDR1 is GTSNPN and CDR2 SVGIG (reference sequence). The CDR3 is 10 amino acids. Trimming took 6 bases from V and 5 from J, leaving 7 bases between them. The CDR3 nucleotides are TGTGCCTGCTGGGGGACTGAAGCTTTCTTT. Translation: CACWGTEAFF.

The chain has TRBV9 and TRBJ2-5; D is unclear. V lost 3 bases and J lost 5, with 11 bases in between. The CDR3 is 13 residues long. Germline V gene sequence: CDR1 SGDLS, CDR2 YYNGEE. DNA of the CDR3: TGTGCCAGCAGCGAGCTCCCTTCCGAGACCCAGTACTTC. Its protein product is CASSELPSETQYF.

The chain couples TRBV5-1 to TRBJ2-3, with 10 positions matching TRBD2. The CDR3 length is 16 residues. V lost 4 bases, J lost 4 bases, and 9 bases stayed unmatched. The germline V gene has CDR1 SGHRS and CDR2 YFSETQ. The CDR3 nucleotides read TGCGCCAGCAGCAAGGATCTAGCGGGAGTTGCAGATACGCAGTATTTT. This translates into CASSKDLAGVADTQYF.

The rearrangement links TRBV20-1 to TRBJ2-7, with D perhaps TRBD1 (6 bases). The germline V gene has CDR1 DFQATT and CDR2 SNEGSKA (reference sequence). CDR3 length: 11 amino acids. Trimming stripped 6 bases from V and 4 bases from J, with 10 bases between. The DNA of the CDR3 is TGCAGTGCCCAGGGGATATACGAGCAGTACTTC. Translation: CSAQGIYEQYF.

The V call is TRBV5-6, the J call TRBJ1-5, with unresolved D. Germline CDR1 is SGHDT and CDR2 is YYEEEE. Trimming removed 4 bases from V and 10 bases from J, with 12 bases in between. This CDR3 is built from 12 residues. CDR3: CASSGVGRPQHF. The CDR3 DNA follows: TGTGCCAGCAGCGGGGTAGGGCGACCCCAGCATTTT.

The chain couples TRBV9 to TRBJ2-7, with D perhaps TRBD1 (6 bases). The ends were cut back, 4 bases at V and 4 bases at J, with 12 bases in the middle. The CDR3 extends over 13 amino acids. Germline V gives CDR1 SGDLS, CDR2 YYNGEE. The CDR3 loop is CASSLEDSYEQYF. DNA of the CDR3: TGTGCCAGCAGCCTCGAGGACAGTTACGAGCAGTACTTC.

The V and J genes are TRBV7-9 and TRBJ2-3, with D possibly being TRBD2 (6 bases). Germline V gives CDR1 SEHNR, CDR2 FQNEAQ (reference sequence). The V gene lost 3 bases and the J gene lost 3 bases, with 13 bases spanning the gap. The CDR3 consists of 15 residues. The CDR3 here is CASSLGLGGTDTQYF. The CDR3 DNA is TGTGCCAGCAGCTTGGGACTGGGAGGAACAGATACGCAGTATTTT.

The chain couples TRBV30 to TRBJ1-4; TRBD1 matches 9 bases. V gave up 3 bases and J gave up 7 bases; unmatched junction bases: 9. The CDR3 has 15 amino acids. Germline values: CDR1 GTSNPN, CDR2 SVGIG (reference sequence). This CDR3 reads CAWRTGGTGSEKLFF. The CDR3 bases are TGTGCCTGGAGAACAGGGGGGACAGGGAGTGAAAAACTGTTTTTT.

The chain couples TRBV4-1 to TRBJ2-7, with TRBD2 identical over 11 bases. From germline, CDR1 is MGHRA and CDR2 YSYEKL. This CDR3 region has 18 residues. The V segment lost 0 bases and the J segment 7 bases; nucleotides outside the gene matches: 14. The CDR3 sequence is CASSQEPLLAGVAGEQYF. The CDR3 DNA reads TGCGCCAGCAGCCAAGAGCCCCTACTAGCGGGGGTCGCGGGGGAGCAGTACTTC.

The chain has TRBV10-1 and TRBJ2-4; possible D gene TRBD1, 6 bases. This CDR3 contains 12 residues. Germline assignment: CDR1 WNHNN and CDR2 SYGVQD (reference sequence). The germline V and J ends were trimmed by 10 bases and 9 bases, with 16 bases remaining between them. The CDR3 loop reads CATPQGLRIQYF. The CDR3 DNA sequence: TGCGCCACCCCGCAGGGGTTGCGCATTCAGTACTTC.

In its sample, this clone was seen once. The chain combines TRBV27 with TRBJ1-5, with D unclear. Germline V lookup: CDR1 MNHEY, CDR2 SMNVEV (reference sequence). CDR3 length equals 16 residues. The V and J ends lost 3 bases and 6 bases respectively, with 18 bases between them. In nucleotides, the CDR3 is TGTGCCAGCAGTTTTGCACGGACCTTAGGCAGTCAGCCCCAGCATTTT. Protein: CASSFARTLGSQPQHF.

J is TRBJ2-1 and V is TRBV10-2; the match to TRBD1 covers 10 bases. The CDR3 is made up of 13 amino acids. CDR1 WSHSY and CDR2 SAAADI come from the germline V gene. Trimming cost V 6 bases and J 7 bases; bases outside gene matches: 3. CDR3 amino acids: CASRGQGGNEQFF. CDR3 sequence (DNA): TGCGCCAGCAGAGGACAGGGGGGGAATGAGCAGTTCTTC.

V is TRBV7-6 and J is TRBJ2-7, with D possibly TRBD2 on 6 matching bases. The CDR3 extends over 14 amino acids. Per germline, CDR1 SGHVS and CDR2 FNYEAQ. Trimming removed 0 bases from V and 6 bases from J, with 12 bases in between. The CDR3 loop reads CASSLADRGTEQYF. CDR3 in DNA: TGTGCCAGCAGCTTAGCGGACCGGGGGACCGAGCAGTACTTC.

The V and J genes are TRBV4-1 and TRBJ2-2; D unclear. Trimming took off 3 bases at V and 0 bases at J, with 11 bases between the two ends. The CDR3 extends over 16 amino acids. Looked up from germline, CDR1 is MGHRA and CDR2 is YSYEKL. The CDR3 loop reads CASSHYPAPNTGELFF. The CDR3 nucleotides are TGCGCCAGCAGCCATTATCCAGCCCCGAACACCGGGGAGCTGTTTTTT.

The rearrangement uses TRBV15 and TRBJ2-7, with D unclear. CDR1 is LNHNV, CDR2 YYDKDF, per germline (reference sequence). V lost 0 bases and J 6 bases, leaving 9 bases between the germline ends. The CDR3 is 13 residues long. The CDR3 DNA reads as TGTGCCACCAGCAGAGATCCCGAGCGCGAGCAGTACTTC. Translated, it gives CATSRDPEREQYF.

This clone turned up a few times. J is TRBJ1-1 and V is TRBV7-2; the match to TRBD1 covers 9 bases. The J segment lost 2 bases and the V segment lost 3 bases, leaving 10 bases of the junction unmatched. The CDR3 covers 17 residues. Germline CDR1 reads SGHTA; CDR2 reads FQGNSA. The CDR3: CASSFPSGQGLNTEAFF. In DNA form, the CDR3 reads TGTGCCAGCAGCTTTCCGTCTGGACAGGGGTTAAACACTGAAGCTTTCTTT.

The genes are TRBV18 and TRBJ2-3; D might be TRBD1 or TRBD2, each matching 5 bases. The V and J ends lost 3 bases and 2 bases respectively, with 12 bases between them. The CDR3 spans 15 residues. Germline assignment: CDR1 KGHSH and CDR2 LQKENI. The CDR3 region is CASSPQGPPTDTQYF. In nucleotides, the CDR3 is TGTGCCAGCTCACCCCAGGGACCCCCCACAGATACGCAGTATTTT.